The rows below give T cell receptor beta chains drawn from one sample of a study of T cell responses to AZD1222 COVID-19 vaccine. The data were produced by immunoSEQ multiplex PCR, yet TCRdb's version contains in-frame clones alone and is incomplete. The sample contains 100,000 to 140,000 clones, 87% of which appear only once. Here the sequenced sample was peripheral blood, taken 28 days after the second AZD1222 dose. These receptors were obtained from an adult who received the AZD1222 COVID-19 vaccine. Both conserved end residues are part of each CDR3. Clone size, where shown, is once, few, many, or a class for clones that have expanded.

J gene: TRBJ1-5
clone size: NA
V gene: TRBV5-1
CDR3 protein: CASSFRVTARDQPQHF

J gene: TRBJ2-7
clone size: NA
V gene: TRBV11-3
CDR3 protein: CASSSSGTGTYEQYF

J gene: TRBJ1-1
clone size: NA
V gene: TRBV7-4
CDR3 protein: CASSLHRINTEAFF

J gene: TRBJ2-7
clone size: NA
V gene: TRBV5-5
CDR3 protein: CASSYGTDSYEQYF

J gene: TRBJ2-5
clone size: once
V gene: TRBV9
CDR3 protein: CASSVEGGQETQYF

J gene: TRBJ2-7
clone size: NA
V gene: TRBV11-1
CDR3 protein: CASSPDGTGPLEQYF

J gene: TRBJ2-5
clone size: NA
V gene: TRBV10-3
CDR3 protein: CAISAVAGEETQYF

J gene: TRBJ2-1
clone size: NA
V gene: TRBV4-2
CDR3 protein: CASSQVRTTGNEQFF

J gene: TRBJ2-5
clone size: NA
V gene: TRBV19
CDR3 protein: CASGTTGPHQETQYF

J gene: TRBJ1-2
clone size: NA
V gene: TRBV5-4
CDR3 protein: CASSSDISGYTF

J gene: TRBJ1-5
clone size: NA
V gene: TRBV11-2
CDR3 protein: CASSRQGASGQPQHF

J gene: TRBJ1-1
clone size: NA
V gene: TRBV5-5
CDR3 protein: CASSRGPGLNTEAFF

J gene: TRBJ2-3
clone size: few
V gene: TRBV19
CDR3 protein: CASRSRTSRTDTQYF

J gene: TRBJ2-7
clone size: NA
V gene: TRBV5-1
CDR3 protein: CASSSGTGGYEQYF

J gene: TRBJ1-4
clone size: few
V gene: TRBV2
CDR3 protein: CASSEETSLREKLFF

J gene: TRBJ2-1
clone size: NA
V gene: TRBV6-1
CDR3 protein: CASSEATSGGITYNEQFF

J gene: TRBJ1-5
clone size: NA
V gene: TRBV28
CDR3 protein: CASSGGLVGMPQHF

J gene: TRBJ1-5
clone size: NA
V gene: TRBV19
CDR3 protein: CANRTGDNQPQHF

J gene: TRBJ2-1
clone size: NA
V gene: TRBV3-1/TRBV3-2
CDR3 protein: CASSQGLIWGNEQFF

J gene: TRBJ2-5
clone size: NA
V gene: TRBV18
CDR3 protein: CASSRTGGRETQYF

J gene: TRBJ1-5
clone size: NA
V gene: TRBV7-9
CDR3 protein: CASSFSGNNQPQHF

J gene: TRBJ1-1
clone size: NA
V gene: TRBV7-9
CDR3 protein: CASSLESSHTEAFF

J gene: TRBJ2-7
clone size: NA
V gene: TRBV9
CDR3 protein: CASSGVSGGAGEQYF

J gene: TRBJ1-2
clone size: NA
V gene: TRBV2
CDR3 protein: CAGKSEGGGDGYTF

J gene: TRBJ1-2
clone size: NA
V gene: TRBV9
CDR3 protein: CASSPQGTYGYTF

J gene: TRBJ2-7
clone size: NA
V gene: TRBV6-5
CDR3 protein: CASRESGGLTYEQYF

J gene: TRBJ1-5
clone size: NA
V gene: TRBV28
CDR3 protein: CASIPGQSYQPQHF

J gene: TRBJ2-1
clone size: NA
V gene: TRBV5-1
CDR3 protein: CASSSLGRGVDEQFF

J gene: TRBJ1-2
clone size: NA
V gene: TRBV5-4
CDR3 protein: CASSLLPRWKEHGYTF

J gene: TRBJ1-1
clone size: NA
V gene: TRBV19
CDR3 protein: CASRDRLLAEAFF

J gene: TRBJ1-6
clone size: NA
V gene: TRBV12-3/TRBV12-4
CDR3 protein: CASSIRDISPLHF

J gene: TRBJ2-2
clone size: NA
V gene: TRBV27
CDR3 protein: CASSLVRAGHTGELFF

J gene: TRBJ1-1
clone size: NA
V gene: TRBV15
CDR3 protein: CATSSDRFLEAFF

J gene: TRBJ2-7
clone size: NA
V gene: TRBV2
CDR3 protein: CASSDHEQYF

J gene: TRBJ2-5
clone size: NA
V gene: TRBV30
CDR3 protein: CAWSVLGRGRETQYF

J gene: TRBJ2-7
clone size: NA
V gene: TRBV7-6
CDR3 protein: CASSLRASGVYEQYF

J gene: TRBJ2-5
clone size: NA
V gene: TRBV4-3
CDR3 protein: CASSQDRSLQETQYF

J gene: TRBJ1-2
clone size: NA
V gene: TRBV4-1
CDR3 protein: CASSQAERGQGYGYTF

J gene: TRBJ2-7
clone size: few
V gene: TRBV7-9
CDR3 protein: CASSTQSGQGVSYEQYF

J gene: TRBJ1-1
clone size: NA
V gene: TRBV5-1
CDR3 protein: CATIKGTGGAENTEAFF

J gene: TRBJ2-7
clone size: NA
V gene: TRBV6-6
CDR3 protein: CASSNHIGRGDEQYF

J gene: TRBJ2-1
clone size: NA
V gene: TRBV6-2/TRBV6-3
CDR3 protein: CASSQDRGEQFF

J gene: TRBJ1-2
clone size: once
V gene: TRBV28
CDR3 protein: CASSLLPYGYTF

J gene: TRBJ1-2
clone size: few
V gene: TRBV11-2
CDR3 protein: CASSLVGNYGYTF

J gene: TRBJ2-2
clone size: NA
V gene: TRBV7-2
CDR3 protein: CASSLWTSGGTGELFF

J gene: TRBJ1-1
clone size: NA
V gene: TRBV5-4
CDR3 protein: CASSSTGREAFF

J gene: TRBJ2-7
clone size: NA
V gene: TRBV5-1
CDR3 protein: CASRDGTVTYEQYF

J gene: TRBJ2-3
clone size: NA
V gene: TRBV5-5
CDR3 protein: CASSWDGGPDTQYF

J gene: TRBJ1-3
clone size: once
V gene: TRBV30
CDR3 protein: CAWSVDSGNTIYF

J gene: TRBJ2-4
clone size: NA
V gene: TRBV3-1/TRBV3-2
CDR3 protein: CASSQDWGREGIQYF

J gene: TRBJ2-5
clone size: NA
V gene: TRBV11-2
CDR3 protein: CASSYQTGVRQETQYF

J gene: TRBJ1-2
clone size: NA
V gene: TRBV5-1
CDR3 protein: CASSFGQGRDGYTF

J gene: TRBJ1-6
clone size: once
V gene: TRBV5-6
CDR3 protein: CASSLAPSVNSPLHF